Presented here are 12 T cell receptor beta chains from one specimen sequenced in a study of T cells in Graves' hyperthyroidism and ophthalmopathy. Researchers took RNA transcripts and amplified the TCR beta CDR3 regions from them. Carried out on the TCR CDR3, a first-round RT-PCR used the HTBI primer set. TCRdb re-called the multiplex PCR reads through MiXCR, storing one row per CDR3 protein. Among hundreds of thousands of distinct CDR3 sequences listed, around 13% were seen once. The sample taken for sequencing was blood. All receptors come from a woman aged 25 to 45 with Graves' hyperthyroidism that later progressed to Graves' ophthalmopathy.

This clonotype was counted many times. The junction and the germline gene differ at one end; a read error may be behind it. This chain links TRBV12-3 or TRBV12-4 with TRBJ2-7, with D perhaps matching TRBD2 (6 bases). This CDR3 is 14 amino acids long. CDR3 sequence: CASSLALNSYEQYF. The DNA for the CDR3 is TGTGCCAGCAGTCTAGCGCTAAACTCCTACGAGCAGTACTTC.

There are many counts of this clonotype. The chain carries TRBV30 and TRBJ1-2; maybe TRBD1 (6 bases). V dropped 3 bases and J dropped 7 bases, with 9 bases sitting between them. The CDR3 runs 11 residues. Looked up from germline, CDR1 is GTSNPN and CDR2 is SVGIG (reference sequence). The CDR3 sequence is CAWRFRGGYTF. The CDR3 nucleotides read TGTGCCTGGAGGTTCAGGGGTGGCTACACCTTC.

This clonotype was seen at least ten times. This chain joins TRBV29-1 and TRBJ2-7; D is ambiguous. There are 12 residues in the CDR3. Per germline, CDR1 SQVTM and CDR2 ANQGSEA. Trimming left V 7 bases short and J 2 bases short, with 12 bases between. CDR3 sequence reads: CSALVGPYEQYF. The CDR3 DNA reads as TGCAGCGCGCTAGTCGGGCCCTACGAGCAGTACTTC.

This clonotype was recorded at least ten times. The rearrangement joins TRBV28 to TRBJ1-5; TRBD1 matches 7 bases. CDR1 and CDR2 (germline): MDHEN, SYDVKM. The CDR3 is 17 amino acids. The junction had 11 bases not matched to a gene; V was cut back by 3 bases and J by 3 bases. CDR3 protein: CASSFLLGTANNQPQHF. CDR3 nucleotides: TGTGCCAGCAGTTTCCTCCTTGGGACAGCAAACAATCAGCCCCAGCATTTT.

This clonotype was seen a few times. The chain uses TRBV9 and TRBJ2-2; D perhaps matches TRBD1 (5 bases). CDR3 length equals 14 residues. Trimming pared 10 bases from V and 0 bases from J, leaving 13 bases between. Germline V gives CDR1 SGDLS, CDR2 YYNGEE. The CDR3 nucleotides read TGTGCCTGTAGGGGCAACGCGAACACCGGGGAGCTGTTTTTT. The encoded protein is CACRGNANTGELFF.

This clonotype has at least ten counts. This CDR3 is CASSYSPWLDDEQFF. CDR3 in DNA: TGTGCCAGCAGTTACTCCCCTTGGCTAGACGATGAGCAGTTCTTC. J is TRBJ2-1 and V is TRBV6-2 or TRBV6-3; no definite D call. Trimming removed 0 bases from V and 8 bases from J, with 14 bases in between. Germline CDR1 and CDR2: MNHEY and SVGEGT. This CDR3 comprises 15 residues.

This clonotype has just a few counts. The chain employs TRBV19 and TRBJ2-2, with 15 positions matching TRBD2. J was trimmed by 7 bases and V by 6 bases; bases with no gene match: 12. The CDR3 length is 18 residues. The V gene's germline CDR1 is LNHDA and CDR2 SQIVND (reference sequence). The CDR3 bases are TGTGCCAGTAGGACAAAAAAGGGACTAGCGGGGGGTCACGGGGAGCTGTTTTTT. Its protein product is CASRTKKGLAGGHGELFF.

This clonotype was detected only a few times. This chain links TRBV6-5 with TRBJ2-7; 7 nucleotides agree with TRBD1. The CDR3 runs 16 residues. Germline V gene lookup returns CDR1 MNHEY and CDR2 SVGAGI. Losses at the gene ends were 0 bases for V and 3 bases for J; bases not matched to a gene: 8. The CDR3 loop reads CASSYSGPGGNYEQYF. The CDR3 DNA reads TGTGCCAGCAGTTACTCGGGGCCAGGGGGAAACTACGAGCAGTACTTC.

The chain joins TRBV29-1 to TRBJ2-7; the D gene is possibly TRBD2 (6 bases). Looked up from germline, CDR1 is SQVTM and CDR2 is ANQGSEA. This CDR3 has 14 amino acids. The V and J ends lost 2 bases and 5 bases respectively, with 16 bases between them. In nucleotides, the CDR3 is TGCAGCGTTGAACAGCTCCGGGGAGGCAACGAGCAGTACTTC. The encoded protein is CSVEQLRGGNEQYF.

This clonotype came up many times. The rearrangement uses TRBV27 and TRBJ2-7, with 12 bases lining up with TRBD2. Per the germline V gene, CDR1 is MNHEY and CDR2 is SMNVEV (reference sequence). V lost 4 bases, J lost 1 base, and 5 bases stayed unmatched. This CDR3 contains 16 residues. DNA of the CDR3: TGTGCCAGCAGTTCAGAAGGACTAGCGGGGTCCTACGAGCAGTACTTC. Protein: CASSSEGLAGSYEQYF.

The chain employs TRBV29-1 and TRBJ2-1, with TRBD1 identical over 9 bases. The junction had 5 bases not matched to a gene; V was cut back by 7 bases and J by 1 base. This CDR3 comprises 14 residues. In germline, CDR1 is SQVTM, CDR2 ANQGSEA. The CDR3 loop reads CSAPGQGSYNEQFF. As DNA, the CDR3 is TGCAGCGCTCCCGGACAGGGGTCCTACAATGAGCAGTTCTTC.

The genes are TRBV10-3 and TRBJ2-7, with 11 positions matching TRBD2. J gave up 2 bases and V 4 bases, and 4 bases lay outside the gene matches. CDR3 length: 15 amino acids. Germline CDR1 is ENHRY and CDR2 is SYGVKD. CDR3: CAISATSGRTYEQYF. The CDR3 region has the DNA TGTGCCATCAGTGCAACTAGCGGGAGAACCTACGAGCAGTACTTC.